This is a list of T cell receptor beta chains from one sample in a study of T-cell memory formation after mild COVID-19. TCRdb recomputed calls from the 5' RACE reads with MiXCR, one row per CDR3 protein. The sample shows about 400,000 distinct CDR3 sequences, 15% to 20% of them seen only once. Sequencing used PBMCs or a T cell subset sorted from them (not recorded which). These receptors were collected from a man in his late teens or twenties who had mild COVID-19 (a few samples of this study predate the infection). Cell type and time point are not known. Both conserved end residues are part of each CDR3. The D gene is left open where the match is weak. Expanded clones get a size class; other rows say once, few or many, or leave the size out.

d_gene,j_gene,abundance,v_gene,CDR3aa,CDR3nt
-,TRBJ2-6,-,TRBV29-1,CSVRFGGSGANVLTF,TGCAGCGTACGCTTCGGGGGATCTGGGGCCAACGTCCTGACTTTC
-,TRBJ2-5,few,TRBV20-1,CSAREGDETQYF,TGCAGTGCTAGAGAGGGAGACGAGACCCAGTACTTC
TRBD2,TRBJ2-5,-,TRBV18,CASSPLPGLKETQYF,TGTGCCAGCTCACCCTTGCCGGGACTAAAAGAGACCCAGTACTTC
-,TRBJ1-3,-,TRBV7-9,CASSPRNDGNTIYF,TGTGCCAGCAGCCCCCGTAACGATGGAAACACCATATATTTT
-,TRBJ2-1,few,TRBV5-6,CASSSNWRPEWDEQFF,TGTGCCAGCAGCTCGAATTGGAGGCCAGAGTGGGATGAGCAGTTCTTC
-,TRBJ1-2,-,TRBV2,CASRSDFYGYTF,TGTGCCAGCAGATCGGACTTCTATGGCTACACCTTC
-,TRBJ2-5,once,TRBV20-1,CSVRPQRQETQYF,TGCAGTGTCCGGCCCCAGCGGCAAGAGACCCAGTACTTC
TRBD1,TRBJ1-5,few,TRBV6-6,CASSTGDGNQPQHF,TGTGCCAGCAGTACAGGGGATGGCAATCAGCCCCAGCATTTT
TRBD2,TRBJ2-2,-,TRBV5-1,CASSPTSGAGELFF,TGCGCCAGCAGCCCGACTAGCGGGGCCGGGGAGCTGTTTTTT
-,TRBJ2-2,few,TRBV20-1,CSAYPLYNTGELFF,TGCAGTGCATATCCCCTATACAACACCGGGGAGCTGTTTTTT
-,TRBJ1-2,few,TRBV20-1,CSAAGGAETGGYTF,TGCAGTGCGGCAGGCGGGGCCGAGACTGGTGGCTACACCTTC
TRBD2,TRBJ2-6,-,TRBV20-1,CSAGSGGSGANVLTF,TGCAGTGCTGGGAGCGGGGGATCTGGGGCCAACGTCCTGACTTTC
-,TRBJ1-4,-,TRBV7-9,CASSPRGTSMEKLFF,TGTGCCAGCAGCCCGCGCGGGACCTCGATGGAAAAACTGTTTTTT
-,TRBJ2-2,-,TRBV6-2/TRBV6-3,CASKGQANTGELFF,TGTGCCTCTAAGGGACAAGCGAACACCGGGGAGCTGTTTTTT
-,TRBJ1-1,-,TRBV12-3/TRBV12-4,CASMDNTEAFF,TGTGCCAGCATGGATAACACTGAAGCTTTCTTT
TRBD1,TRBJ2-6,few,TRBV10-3,CATGTGGSSGANVLTF,TGTGCCACCGGGACAGGGGGCTCCTCTGGGGCCAACGTCCTGACTTTC
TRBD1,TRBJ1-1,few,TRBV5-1,CASSLSTGLMIEAFF,TGCGCCAGCAGCCTCTCGACAGGGTTGATGATTGAAGCTTTCTTT
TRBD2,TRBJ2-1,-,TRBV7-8,CASSSGLAGGQFF,TGTGCCAGCAGCAGTGGACTAGCGGGGGGGCAGTTCTTC
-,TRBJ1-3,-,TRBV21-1,CASSNIRRIYF,TGTGCCAGCAGCAATATTCGTCGGATATATTTT
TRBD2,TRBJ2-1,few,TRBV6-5,CASSYSGGLAYNEQFF,TGTGCCAGCAGTTACTCGGGAGGGCTTGCCTACAATGAGCAGTTCTTC
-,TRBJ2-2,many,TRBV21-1,CASSTRDRGATGELFF,TGTGCCAGCAGCACCAGGGACAGGGGGGCCACCGGGGAGCTGTTTTTT
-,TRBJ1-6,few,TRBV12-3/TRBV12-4,CASCWQGYSPLHF,TGTGCCAGCTGTTGGCAGGGATATTCACCCCTCCACTTT